This entry describes one T cell receptor (beta chain). The antigen remains unidentified. V gave up 7 bases and J gave up 0 bases; unmatched junction bases: 13. CDR3 length: 16 residues. CDR1 DFQATT and CDR2 SNEGSKA come from the germline V gene (reference sequence). These data originate in a study of CD8 T cells in Susac syndrome. Regarding the study as a whole: That the number of individuals in its TCR sequencing and HLA analysis was relatively small was acknowledged by the study. In Susac syndrome, CD4+ T cell repertoires lacked any clonal expansion.

The authors carried out high-throughput sequencing of TCR beta. They applied it to CD8+ and CD4+ T cells obtained from blood. Random hexamers were used to reverse transcribe an amount of roughly 0.5 to 1 ug RNA. Amplification of TCR beta CDR3 spanned 54 Vbeta and 13 Jbeta via immunoSEQ multiplex PCR. TCRdb analysed the immunoSEQ multiplex PCR reads with MiXCR anew, one entry per CDR3 protein. Of more than 200,000 distinct CDR3 sequences in the sample, 85% to 95% were seen once. V usage is TRBV20-1 and J usage is TRBJ1-1; TRBD1 agrees at 8 bases. The sequence came from a human donor with Susac syndrome. The sequenced sample was CD4+ T cells from PBMCs. CDR3 in amino acids: CSVDTDRVKLNTEAFF. CDR3 in DNA: TGCAGTGTTGACACGGACAGGGTGAAATTGAACACTGAAGCTTTCTTT.